Detailed here is one TCR beta chain. Antigen unknown. This record comes from a study of OX40 agonist ivuxolimab in advanced cancers. Study background: An agonistic anti-OX40 (CD134) antibody, ivuxolimab, was used to treat the patients. Ivuxolimab was delivered to patients intravenously every 2 weeks at doses spanning 0.01 to 10 mg/kg.

V was clipped by 7 bases and J by 6 bases; unmatched bases: 6. The V gene's germline CDR1 is SGHTA and CDR2 FQGNSA. CDR3 length: 14 amino acids. Study-level points and caveats: Some patients who did not respond also had low normalized T-cell clonal expansion. The investigators did not determine what antigen specificity the expanded peripheral T cells had.

Assay: immunoSEQ multiplex PCR; the TCRdb copy retains only in-frame clones and omits some. The sample shows some 57,000 clones, more than 70% of them seen only once. The chain recombines TRBV7-2 with TRBJ2-1, with TRBD2 identical over 10 bases. This receptor was identified in an adult with an advanced solid tumor such as melanoma, head and neck, liver or kidney cancer. Specimen: CD4+ or CD8+ T cells sorted from blood, collected in a trial of the OX40 agonist ivuxolimab. CDR3 sequence: CASMLAGVGNEQFF. In DNA form, the CDR3 reads TGTGCCAGCATGCTAGCGGGAGTAGGCAATGAGCAGTTCTTC.